Listed below are T cell receptor beta chains from one sample, sequenced in a study of blood T cell repertoires in COVID-19. Sequencing was performed with immunoSEQ multiplex PCR; in TCRdb, only in-frame clones are kept and a portion is missing. The table records about 200,000 clones, more than 75% of them present only once. The specimen sequenced was PBMCs or T cells enriched from blood (not recorded which). The receptors come from a man aged 35 to 55 with acute COVID-19. CDR3s include the opening cysteine and the closing phenylalanine or tryptophan. The D gene is left open where the match is weak. Size tells how often a clone was seen (once, few, many) or the class of an expanded clone, and some rows leave it out.

abundance	v_gene	d_gene	CDR3aa
few	TRBV14	-	CASSLGRGRRVF
once	TRBV29-1	-	CSVEEMAGTPGNTIYF
-	TRBV2	TRBD2	CASMRTSGSTDTQYF
-	TRBV24-1	TRBD1	CATSDSRRQGEYQPQHF
-	TRBV10-3	-	CATKGGAAYEQYF
-	TRBV28	-	CASSLFGTEAFF
-	TRBV18	-	CASSQRPGAQETQYF
-	TRBV30	TRBD2	CAWSARGGGATAVQYF
few	TRBV29-1	-	CSVAGTGHGELFF
few	TRBV29-1	-	CSVARDTDSGANVLTF
-	TRBV12-5	TRBD1	CASGLGDRANNEKLFF
-	TRBV3-1/TRBV3-2	TRBD1	CASSQDWDRSGGYTF
-	TRBV7-2	TRBD2	CASSLAAGGANEQFF
-	TRBV2	-	CASSLTLINEQFF
-	TRBV7-9	TRBD1	CASSSEDRGNQPQHF
once	TRBV29-1	TRBD1	CSVAQTEQGRGYTF
-	TRBV11-2	TRBD2	CASSRRGGLRGADTQYF
-	TRBV7-3	-	CASSPRTVEAFF
-	TRBV5-1	TRBD2	CASSRLAGGLDTQYF
-	TRBV4-3	-	CASSQDRSGHNEQFF
once	TRBV28	TRBD2	CASSGTSDSYEQYF
once	TRBV28	-	CASSLTPRGAFF
once	TRBV2	-	CASTRNTGELFF
-	TRBV7-2	TRBD2	CASSYGGGKNIQYF
-	TRBV5-6	-	CASSLGAGSYEQYF
-	TRBV12-3/TRBV12-4	-	CASSREYTEAFF
-	TRBV7-9	TRBD2	CASSLGEGRNTDTQYF